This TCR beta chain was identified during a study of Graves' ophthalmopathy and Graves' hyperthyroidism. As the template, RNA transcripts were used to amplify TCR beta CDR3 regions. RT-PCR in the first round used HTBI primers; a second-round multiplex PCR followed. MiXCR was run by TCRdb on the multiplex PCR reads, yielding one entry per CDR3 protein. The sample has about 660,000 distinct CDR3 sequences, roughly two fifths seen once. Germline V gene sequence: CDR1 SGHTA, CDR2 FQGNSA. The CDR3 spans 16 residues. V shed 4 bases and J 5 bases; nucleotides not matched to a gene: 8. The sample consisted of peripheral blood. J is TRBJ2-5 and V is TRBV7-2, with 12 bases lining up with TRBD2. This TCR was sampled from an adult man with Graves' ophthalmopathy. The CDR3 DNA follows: TGTGCCAGCAGCTGGACTAGCGGGGACCTACTTGAGACCCAGTACTTC. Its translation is CASSWTSGDLLETQYF.